The clone carrying this T cell receptor (beta chain) was found a few times. These data originate in a study of blood T cell repertoires in COVID-19. About the study: Sources were T cells, B-cell-depleted T cells, or PBMCs; the material itself was cDNA or gDNA.

The CDR3 is made up of 17 amino acids. Germline lookup yields CDR1 LNHNV and CDR2 YYDKDF (reference sequence). The germline V and J ends were trimmed by 5 bases and 3 bases, with 20 bases remaining between them. Authors' analysis steps: Reference gene primer amplification gave estimated nucleated cell counts. Profiling relied on immunoSEQ multiplex PCR, and the TCRdb table lists in-frame clones only, not all of them. The V and J calls and clone size come from that table; D and trimming were worked out from the DNA. In the table there are 150,000 to 160,000 clones, over 75% of which are singletons. The chain joins TRBV15 to TRBJ1-5; D possibly corresponds to TRBD1 (5 bases). The sequencing sample was made of peripheral blood. This receptor was identified in a man between 60 and 70 years old with COVID-19, enrolled during active disease. CDR3: CATSPGGGERYNQPQHF. CDR3 in DNA: TGTGCCACCAGCCCCGGGGGAGGGGAACGGTACAATCAGCCCCAGCATTTT. The whole variable domain, remainder taken from reference TRBV15 and TRBJ1-5, is DAMVIQNPRYQVTQFGKPVTLSCSQTLNHNVMYWYQQKSSQAPKLLFHYYDKDFNNEADTPDNFQSRRPNTSFCFLDIRSPGLGDTAMYLCATSPGGGERYNQPQHFGDGTRLSIL.